This TCR beta chain was captured by sequencing in a study of post-analysis software for immune sequencing data (dated by TCRdb to the mid-2010s). Context from the whole study: The recorded disease courses included relapsing-remitting, secondary progressive and progressive-relapsing multiple sclerosis, and some patients had no subtype annotation. The patient repertoires were compared against approximately ten previously published healthy control repertoires obtained from donors aged roughly 6 to 28 years. A subset of samples was prepared in parallel using single-end sample barcoding, then pooled and co-amplified after Illumina adapter ligation.

Library preparation used PCR. Reads for this sample came from an Illumina HiSeq 2500. To reduce PCR and sequencing biases, unique molecular identifiers were incorporated into the TCR beta cDNA libraries. Some 500,000 cDNA molecules were obtained per 1 to 10 million input T cells, so each molecule approximated one T cell. The patient libraries were prepared and sequenced with the same protocol used for the earlier healthy control dataset. Samples belonging to the same batch were prepared together, multiplexed and sequenced on a shared HiSeq lane. Concerning the study's data processing: Raw barcoded reads were processed with MIGEC, discarding single-read molecular identifier groups before consensus assembly and CDR3 extraction. Clonotype tables were post-analysed with VDJtools, and diversity was normalized by down-sampling all datasets to the smallest sample size. In repertoire overlap clustering, CDR3 amino acid sequences, but not nucleotide sequences, were matched to correct batch-related cross-sample contamination. Using fastp trimming at Q25 and MiXCR clonotype assembly, TCRdb reanalyzed the public sequencing data and kept in-frame beta chains. Identical CDR3 protein sequences are pooled into one entry, listed with their most common genes and DNA. The V and J calls shown here were made by TCRdb, not taken from the authors' results. Within this sample are 750,000 to 950,000 distinct CDR3 sequences, with roughly 50% of them counted one time only. Together, the top ten hold 4.6% of the sample.

Beyond this particular receptor, the publication reports: When samples were clustered directly using the F measure, samples prepared in the same batch co-clustered strongly, which prompted a batch-effect correction. Compared with controls, multiple sclerosis patients had significantly lower normalized Chao1 diversity, a finding suggesting substantial peripheral T-cell clonal expansion. The control group was slightly older than the multiple sclerosis patient group. Patients showed significantly higher frequencies than controls for five TRBV segments, among them TRBV5-6, TRBV5-1 and TRBV20-1.

With respect to this clonotype: Its specific antigen is unknown. It has no much larger one-base neighbor in the sample; base qualities were not kept.

TCR beta repertoires were profiled from peripheral blood of some 13 young patients with multiple sclerosis to demonstrate the VDJtools post-analysis software. Multiple sclerosis patients were children and adolescents aged 6 to 15 years. Taken from the germline V gene (reference sequence), the CDR1 and CDR2 loops are SGHAT and FQDESV. The CDR3 numbers 15 residues from cysteine through phenylalanine. Only the CDR3 portion is preserved as DNA: 45 bases, with reading frame beginning at the first base. Compared with germline, V lacks 6 bases and J lacks 3 bases; bases without a gene match: 8. Sequenced sample: blood. The sequence joins TRBV11-1 to TRBJ2-1, with 7 bases in between that match TRBD1. The receptor comes from a girl aged 5-17 years with multiple sclerosis. The DNA sequence is TGTGCCAGCAGAGCCGGACAGGCGTTCTACAATGAGCAGTTCTTC. Its protein is CASRAGQAFYNEQFF.